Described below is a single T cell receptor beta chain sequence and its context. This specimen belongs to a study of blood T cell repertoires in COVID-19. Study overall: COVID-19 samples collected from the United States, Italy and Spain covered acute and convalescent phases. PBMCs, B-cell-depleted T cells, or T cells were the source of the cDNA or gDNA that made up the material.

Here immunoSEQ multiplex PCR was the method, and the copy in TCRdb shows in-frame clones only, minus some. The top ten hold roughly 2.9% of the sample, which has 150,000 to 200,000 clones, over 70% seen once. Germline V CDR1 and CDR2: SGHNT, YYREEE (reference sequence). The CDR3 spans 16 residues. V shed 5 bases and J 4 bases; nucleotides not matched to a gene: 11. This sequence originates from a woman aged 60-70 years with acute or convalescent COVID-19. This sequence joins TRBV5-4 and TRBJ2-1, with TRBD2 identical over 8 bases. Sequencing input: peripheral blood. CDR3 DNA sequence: TGTGCCAGCAGGTCAGGGGCGGCTAGCGGGTACAATGAGCAGTTCTTC. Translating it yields CASRSGAASGYNEQFF.